This TCR beta chain emerged from a study of blood T cells in healthy people across ages. Next came a second PCR, run for roughly 7 to 12 cycles, which used a sample-barcoded 5' primer along with a J-beta primer mix. TCRdb re-derived calls from the 5' RACE reads in MiXCR, one entry per CDR3 protein. In the table there are about 1.4 million distinct CDR3 sequences, approximately 59% of which are singletons. The CDR3 is made up of 11 amino acids. Germline V gene data show CDR1 as MDHEN and CDR2 as SYDVKM. This clonotype has a single count. The TCR sequence derives from a young man in good health. The source material was blood. The chain is built from TRBV28 and TRBJ2-4; D gene ambiguous. The tail of the sequence fits TRBJ2-7 better, so the J call may be wrong. The CDR3, as DNA: TGTGCCGGCATCTCCCCCCTCGAGCAGTACTTC. Protein: CAGISPLEQYF.